These 27 T cell receptor beta chains originate from one sample sequenced in a study of Graves' ophthalmopathy and Graves' hyperthyroidism. Amplification targeted the TCR beta CDR3 regions, with RNA transcripts as the source material. First-round RT-PCR employed HTBI primers, with a second-round multiplex PCR after it. TCRdb fed the multiplex PCR reads into MiXCR, producing one record per CDR3 protein. The sample lists 400,000 or so distinct CDR3 sequences; 17% were seen once. Sequenced: peripheral blood. The receptors stem from an adult woman with stable Graves' hyperthyroidism.

This clonotype was picked up many times. The chain joins TRBV12-3 or TRBV12-4 to TRBJ1-1, with no clear D. The V and J ends lost 5 bases and 1 base respectively, with 5 bases between them. This CDR3 has 12 amino acids. The DNA for the CDR3 is TGTGCCAGCAGTCGGACGAACACTGAAGCTTTCTTT. It is translated as CASSRTNTEAFF.

The CDR3 is CASSFDQGFRGYTF. The CDR3, as DNA: TGTGCCAGCAGTTTCGACCAGGGGTTTCGAGGCTACACCTTC. The chain couples TRBV6-5 to TRBJ1-2; D may be TRBD1 (6 bases). With 4 bases removed from V and 8 bases from J, the gap between germline ends came to 17 bases. Germline loops: CDR1 MNHEY, CDR2 SVGAGI. The CDR3 loop spans 14 amino acids.

Ten or more counts support this clonotype. The chain has TRBV4-1 and TRBJ2-2, with D tentatively TRBD1 (6 bases). The CDR3 consists of 15 residues. Germline V gene lookup returns CDR1 MGHRA and CDR2 YSYEKL. The V gene lost 1 base and the J gene lost 6 bases, with 12 bases spanning the gap. For the CDR3, the DNA is TGCGCCAGCAGCCAAGGAGGGGGTACTCCCGGGGAGCTGTTTTTT. This translates into CASSQGGGTPGELFF.

V is TRBV7-3 and J is TRBJ2-2; weak D call: TRBD2 (6 bases). Trimming removed 11 bases at V and 1 base at J, with 20 bases between. CDR1 SGHTA and CDR2 FQGTGA come from the germline V gene. CDR3 length equals 16 residues. CDR3 sequence (DNA): TGTGCCGGCTCTTCCTCCGCCGGGAGGAACACCGGGGAGCTGTTTTTT. It codes for CAGSSSAGRNTGELFF.

A few counts support this clonotype. This may be a read error, as it is one base from a much larger clone. The chain employs TRBV28 and TRBJ2-7, with TRBD2 matching 8 bases. This CDR3 spans 16 amino acids. Germline CDR1 reads MDHEN; CDR2 reads SYDVKM. The ends lost 3 bases at V and 2 bases at J; junction bases unmatched: 9. CDR3 region: CASSFDPGGATYEQYF. CDR3 nucleotide sequence: TGTGCCAGCAGTTTTGACCCGGGGGGGGCGACCTACGAGCAGTACTTC.

This clonotype was seen ten or more times. The chain combines TRBV6-1 with TRBJ2-7; D unresolved. Germline V lookup: CDR1 MNHNS, CDR2 SASEGT. V was cut by 6 bases and J by 6 bases, with 9 bases left in between. The length of the CDR3 is 11 residues. DNA for the CDR3: TGTGCCAGCAGCCCCTTTCTCGAGCAGTACTTC. Its translation is CASSPFLEQYF.

This clonotype appeared many times. This chain links TRBV11-1 with TRBJ1-2; maybe TRBD1 (5 bases). Trimming removed 5 bases at V and 1 base at J, with 20 bases between. This CDR3 is built from 17 residues. The germline V gene has CDR1 SGHAT and CDR2 FQDESV (reference sequence). In DNA, the CDR3 is TGTGCCAGCAGCGTAAACTCCGGACGGGACTTTAACTATGGCTACACCTTC. Translation gives CASSVNSGRDFNYGYTF. The full variable domain, rest sourced from reference TRBV11-1 and TRBJ1-2, is EAEVAQSPRYKITEKSQAVAFWCDPISGHATLYWYRQILGQGPELLVQFQDESVVDDSQLPKDRFSAERLKGVDSTLKIQPAELGDSAMYLCASSVNSGRDFNYGYTFGSGTRLTVV.

This clonotype showed up many times. The V gene is TRBV28, the J gene TRBJ1-5; 10 bases line up with TRBD1. V lost 6 bases and J lost 2; bases outside the gene matches: 4. CDR3 size: 15 residues. CDR1 and CDR2 (germline): MDHEN, SYDVKM. In nucleotides, the CDR3 is TGTGCCAGCAGGAGACAGGGGGCAGGCAATCAGCCCCAGCATTTT. Translated: CASRRQGAGNQPQHF.

At least ten counts were recorded for this clonotype. V and J are TRBV5-1 and TRBJ2-7, with 10 bases that match TRBD2. Per the germline V gene, CDR1 is SGHRS and CDR2 is YFSETQ. The V segment lost 7 bases and the J segment 3 bases; nucleotides outside the gene matches: 16. This CDR3 comprises 17 residues. The CDR3 protein is CASYYTSTSGAVYEQYF. The CDR3 DNA is TGCGCCAGCTACTATACATCTACTAGCGGGGCCGTCTACGAGCAGTACTTC.

This clonotype occurred many times. CDR3 bases: TGTGCCAGCAGCCACACAGGGGAAGGCTATGGCTACACCTTC. Residues: CASSHTGEGYGYTF. The chain is built from TRBV28 and TRBJ1-2, with 7 bases fitting TRBD1. Germline lookup yields CDR1 MDHEN and CDR2 SYDVKM. The ends lost 6 bases at V and 4 bases at J; junction bases unmatched: 8. The CDR3 is made up of 14 amino acids.

The V and J genes are TRBV7-6 and TRBJ1-2, with D unclear. V was trimmed by 1 base and J by 0 bases, leaving 9 bases between them. The germline V gene has CDR1 SGHVS and CDR2 FNYEAQ. CDR3 size: 15 residues. CDR3 protein: CASSLVGSANYGYTF. The CDR3 DNA reads as TGTGCCAGCAGCTTAGTAGGTTCTGCTAACTATGGCTACACCTTC.

The chain has TRBV7-3 and TRBJ2-2; 7 nucleotides align to TRBD1. In germline, CDR1 is SGHTA, CDR2 FQGTGA. The CDR3 extends over 14 amino acids. Germline trimming cut 2 bases from V and 6 bases from J; bases unmatched to any gene: 3. The CDR3 reads CASSLDRVAGELFF. CDR3 in DNA: TGTGCCAGCAGCTTAGACAGGGTGGCCGGGGAGCTGTTTTTT.

This chain joins TRBV6-5 and TRBJ1-2, with D hard to call. Germline values: CDR1 MNHEY, CDR2 SVGAGI. V was shortened by 0 bases and J by 2 bases, with 7 bases between the two germline ends. The CDR3 length is 14 residues. In nucleotides, the CDR3 is TGTGCCAGCAGTTACTCCTCAGGAAACTATGGCTACACCTTC. Translation: CASSYSSGNYGYTF.

In its sample, this clonotype was seen many times. The chain joins TRBV29-1 to TRBJ1-1, with D perhaps TRBD1 (5 bases). The CDR3 sequence is 11 residues long. Germline V gene data show CDR1 as SQVTM and CDR2 as ANQGSEA. V shed 5 bases and J shed 6 bases, with 10 bases lying between them. The DNA for the CDR3 is TGCAGCGTTAGTCGAGGGGCTGAAGCTTTCTTT. This encodes CSVSRGAEAFF.

This clonotype was seen many times. The chain recombines TRBV6-1 with TRBJ2-2; the match to TRBD1 covers 9 bases. V shed 8 bases, J shed 4 bases, and the junction held 5 bases outside the gene matches. This CDR3 spans 14 amino acids. Germline V gene data show CDR1 as MNHNS and CDR2 as SASEGT. CDR3 coding DNA: TGTGCCAGCCGGGACAGGGCGTCCACCGGGGAGCTGTTTTTT. Amino acids: CASRDRASTGELFF.

This clonotype was seen repeatedly, ten times or more. The chain employs TRBV6-1 and TRBJ2-7; TRBD1 matches at 8 bases. Germline V gene lookup returns CDR1 MNHNS and CDR2 SASEGT. V dropped 7 bases and J dropped 3; count of bases not matched to a gene: 5. The CDR3 is 13 residues long. The CDR3 is CASIGQGYYEQYF. CDR3 DNA sequence: TGTGCCAGCATCGGACAGGGCTACTACGAGCAGTACTTC.

Notes on this clonotype: At one boundary the junction diverges from the germline segment, which might be a read error. This CDR3 reads CASSFSENTEACF. DNA of the CDR3: TGTGCCAGCAGCTTTTCAGAGAACACTGAAGCTTGCTTT. The V call is TRBV7-6, the J call TRBJ1-1; D uncertain. Germline CDR1 is SGHVS and CDR2 is FNYEAQ. CDR3 length equals 13 residues.

The genes are TRBV6-5 and TRBJ2-1; no clear D gene. Trimming took off 0 bases at V and 3 bases at J, with 6 bases between the two ends. Germline V gene lookup returns CDR1 MNHEY and CDR2 SVGAGI. CDR3 length: 14 amino acids. The CDR3 nucleotides are TGTGCCAGCAGTTACTCCGACAACTACAATGAGCAGTTCTTC. This translates into CASSYSDNYNEQFF.

The chain joins TRBV12-3 or TRBV12-4 to TRBJ1-6; no clear D gene. The V end was cut by 4 bases, the J end by 9 bases, with 7 bases between. This CDR3 has 12 amino acids. The CDR3 DNA is TGTGCCAGCAGTTCCCGGGCTTCACCCCTCCACTTT. Encoded protein: CASSSRASPLHF.

The sample holds many counts of this clonotype. Here the CDR3 DNA reads TGCAGTGCTATTCGGGTAATTAGCAGCGAGCAGTACTTC. Its protein is CSAIRVISSEQYF. The V call is TRBV20-1, the J call TRBJ2-7; the D is unclear. The CDR3 extends over 13 amino acids. V lost 4 bases, J lost 6 bases, and 16 bases lay in between. Germline lookup yields CDR1 DFQATT and CDR2 SNEGSKA (reference sequence).

The sample holds many counts of this clonotype. The V gene is TRBV5-4, the J gene TRBJ1-1; TRBD1 is a possible D gene (6 bases). Germline values: CDR1 SGHNT, CDR2 YYREEE (reference sequence). V lost 0 bases and J 2 bases, leaving 8 bases between the germline ends. The CDR3 runs 14 residues. The CDR3 DNA reads as TGTGCCAGCAGCTTGGACAGGGCAAACACTGAAGCTTTCTTT. This codes for CASSLDRANTEAFF.

There are many counts of this clonotype. The chain combines TRBV20-1 with TRBJ1-5; 9 bases map to TRBD1. This CDR3 is 14 amino acids long. Trimming cost V 6 bases and J 1 base; bases outside gene matches: 4. Germline CDR1 and CDR2: DFQATT and SNEGSKA (reference sequence). DNA of the CDR3: TGCAGTGCCCTGACAGGGGGGAGCAATCAGCCCCAGCATTTT. Protein: CSALTGGSNQPQHF.

This clonotype was seen repeatedly, ten times or more. The V and J genes are TRBV6-1 and TRBJ1-2, with a weak D call TRBD1 (6 bases). Germline V gene sequence: CDR1 MNHNS, CDR2 SASEGT. This CDR3 is built from 13 residues. Trimming pared 0 bases from V and 6 bases from J, leaving 8 bases between. The CDR3 DNA reads TGTGCCAGCAGTGAAGCCGGGACAAATGGCTACACCTTC. Protein product: CASSEAGTNGYTF.

This clonotype was seen ten or more times. The genes are TRBV7-2 and TRBJ2-5, with 9 bases matching TRBD2. CDR3 length equals 14 residues. The V segment lost 5 bases and the J segment 5 bases; nucleotides outside the gene matches: 6. CDR1 and CDR2 (germline): SGHTA, FQGNSA. The CDR3 protein is CASSRLAGRETQYF. CDR3 nucleotides: TGTGCCAGCAGCCGTCTAGCGGGACGGGAGACCCAGTACTTC.

J is TRBJ2-7 and V is TRBV25-1, with 15 bases fitting TRBD2. Germline CDR1 MGHDK, CDR2 SYGVNS. The CDR3 sequence is 20 residues long. V shed 4 bases and J 4 bases; nucleotides not matched to a gene: 17. In DNA, the CDR3 is TGTGCCAGCAGTGGACCGCAAGGACTAGCGGGAGGGCCGACCTTTTACGAGCAGTACTTC. It encodes CASSGPQGLAGGPTFYEQYF.

This clonotype has ten or more counts. V is TRBV2 and J is TRBJ2-2, with D possibly being TRBD2 (5 bases). From germline, CDR1 is SNHLY and CDR2 FYNNEI. The CDR3 contains 14 residues. The V gene lost 8 bases and the J gene lost 8 bases, with 18 bases spanning the gap. The CDR3 nucleotides read TGTGCCAGCCTGAGGGAGTCCCGGATAGGGGAGCTGTTTTTT. Amino acid sequence: CASLRESRIGELFF.

This clonotype was seen ten or more times. The V call is TRBV7-6, the J call TRBJ2-7; D is ambiguous. Germline loops: CDR1 SGHVS, CDR2 FNYEAQ. This CDR3 has 14 amino acids. V was trimmed by 2 bases and J by 7 bases, leaving 15 bases between them. As DNA, the CDR3 is TGTGCCAGCAGCTTAATGGCCAGCCTGAATGAGCAGTACTTC. Protein sequence: CASSLMASLNEQYF. The complete variable domain, with remaining parts taken from reference TRBV7-6 and TRBJ2-7, reads GAGVSQSPRYKVTKRGQDVALRCDPISGHVSLYWYRQALGQGPEFLTYFNYEAQQDKSGLPNDRFSAERPEGSISTLTIQRTEQRDSAMYRCASSLMASLNEQYFGPGTRLTVT.